A selection of T cell receptor beta chains follows, all from one sample in a study of cytomegalovirus exposure and HLA in healthy donors. Produced via immunoSEQ multiplex PCR; TCRdb's table is partial and in-frame only. The sample includes over 100,000 clones, 85% to 90% of them seen just once. The sequencing input was PBMCs. Receptors were obtained from a woman in her late teens or twenties in good health and CMV-seronegative. CDR3s include the opening cysteine and the closing phenylalanine or tryptophan. D genes are given only for firm matches. Some rows have no size entry. The others give once, few or many, or a class for an expanded clone.

cdr3_aa cdr3_nt clone_size d_call j_call v_call
CASSPPQGYGYTF TGTGCCAGCTCACCACCTCAGGGATATGGCTACACCTTC . . TRBJ1-2 TRBV18
CASNRQTSGNTIYF TGTGCCAGTAACAGACAGACCTCTGGAAACACCATATATTTT many . TRBJ1-3 TRBV19
CASSQDRVYEQYF TGCGCCAGCAGCCAGGACAGGGTGTACGAGCAGTACTTC once TRBD1 TRBJ2-7 TRBV5-1
CASSDQGTAGNTIYF TGTGCCAGCAGTGACCAAGGGACAGCTGGAAACACCATATATTTT . TRBD1 TRBJ1-3 TRBV6-1
CASSQDRAGPDTQYF TGCGCCAGCAGCCAAGATCGGGCAGGGCCAGATACGCAGTATTTT . . TRBJ2-3 TRBV4-1
CASIGTANYGYTF TGTGCCAGCATAGGGACAGCAAACTATGGCTACACCTTC . TRBD1 TRBJ1-2 TRBV6-6
CASSVASGGNTDTQYF TGTGCCAGCAGCGTAGCTAGCGGGGGGAACACAGATACGCAGTATTTT . TRBD2 TRBJ2-3 TRBV9
CASGLPPTQYF TGTGCTAGTGGTCTACCCCCTACGCAGTATTTT . . TRBJ2-3 TRBV12-5
CASSGGQGRNTEAFF TGTGCCAGCAGCGGCGGACAGGGCCGGAACACTGAAGCTTTCTTT . TRBD1 TRBJ1-1 TRBV2
CAIGGGVNTEAFF TGTGCCATCGGAGGGGGCGTGAACACTGAAGCTTTCTTT . TRBD1 TRBJ1-1 TRBV10-3
CASSRAGGGNQPQHF TGTGCCAGCAGTCGAGCAGGGGGCGGCAATCAGCCCCAGCATTTT . TRBD1 TRBJ1-5 TRBV25-1
CASSLSQGPNEKLFF TGTGCCAGCAGCTTAAGTCAGGGTCCCAATGAAAAACTGTTTTTT . . TRBJ1-4 TRBV7-2
CATSPDSFVTFDDGYTF TGTGCCACCAGCCCAGACTCATTCGTGACTTTCGATGATGGCTACACCTTC once . TRBJ1-2 TRBV15
CASSPRDVGGNQPQHF TGTGCCAGCTCACCTAGGGACGTGGGAGGTAATCAGCCCCAGCATTTT once . TRBJ1-5 TRBV18
CASSPGQGMIQPQHF TGTGCCAGCTCACCCGGGCAGGGAATGATACAGCCCCAGCATTTT . . TRBJ1-5 TRBV18